The 12 T cell receptor beta chains in this list originate from one sample, sequenced in a study of memory CD4+ T cells and cytomegalovirus serostatus. The sort gate was single viable CD3+CD4+CD8-CD45RO+ cells for memory CD4+ T cells. The assay was immunoSEQ multiplex PCR, and TCRdb's table has in-frame clones only and misses some. The profile shows 50,000 to 60,000 clones, 65% to 85% of them singletons. The sequenced sample consisted of memory CD4+ T cells from blood. The receptors shown here come from an adult in good health and CMV-seronegative.

The J gene is TRBJ2-5, the V gene TRBV19, with TRBD1 matching over 7 bases. Germline V lookup: CDR1 LNHDA, CDR2 SQIVND (reference sequence). The trim removed 3 bases at V and 1 base at J, leaving 8 bases unmatched. CDR3 length equals 16 residues. CDR3 region: CASSIRPGGRQETQYF. The CDR3 DNA follows: TGTGCCAGTAGTATTAGACCAGGGGGTCGCCAAGAGACCCAGTACTTC.

The chain has TRBV11-2 and TRBJ1-5; D is perhaps TRBD1 (6 bases). Trimming stripped 3 bases from V and 6 bases from J, with 9 bases between. The CDR3 consists of 13 residues. Germline V CDR1 and CDR2: SGHAT, FQNNGV. The CDR3 DNA reads TGTGCCAGCAGCTTGGCCAGGGGTCAGCCCCAGCATTTT. Translation gives CASSLARGQPQHF.

The chain couples TRBV9 to TRBJ2-7, with 7 bases lining up with TRBD1. CDR3 length: 13 amino acids. The germline V gene encodes CDR1 SGDLS and CDR2 YYNGEE. V shed 6 bases, J shed 6 bases, and the junction held 9 bases outside the gene matches. CDR3 protein: CASNGAGGGEQYF. The CDR3 DNA sequence: TGTGCCAGCAATGGGGCAGGGGGTGGCGAGCAGTACTTC. The full variable domain, completed using reference TRBV9 and TRBJ2-7, is DSGVTQTPKHLITATGQRVTLRCSPRSGDLSVYWYQQSLDQGLQFLIQYYNGEERAKGNILERFSAQQFPDLHSELNLSSLELGDSALYFCASNGAGGGEQYFGPGTRLTVT.

The CDR3 nucleotides read TGTGCCAGCAGCCCCCAAGAGTACCAAGAGACCCAGTACTTC. It is translated as CASSPQEYQETQYF. The gene calls are TRBV5-6 and TRBJ2-5, with D unclear. This CDR3 spans 14 amino acids. Trimming took off 4 bases at V and 0 bases at J, with 10 bases between the two ends. Germline lookup yields CDR1 SGHDT and CDR2 YYEEEE.

This sequence joins TRBV2 and TRBJ1-6; possible D gene TRBD1, 6 bases. This CDR3 spans 14 amino acids. V was shortened by 3 bases and J by 6 bases, with 9 bases between the two germline ends. Germline CDR1 and CDR2: SNHLY and FYNNEI. The CDR3 nucleotides are TGTGCCAGCAGTGATTTCAGGGGTAATTCACCCCTCCACTTT. Translated, it gives CASSDFRGNSPLHF.

The V call is TRBV14, the J call TRBJ2-7, with 10 bases identical to TRBD1. Trimming at V came to 4 bases and at J to 4 bases, leaving 7 bases not matched to a gene. Germline CDR1 is SGHDN and CDR2 is FVKESK. This CDR3 is 15 amino acids long. CDR3 region: CASSRTDRGRYEQYF. DNA for the CDR3: TGTGCCAGCAGCCGTACGGACAGGGGGAGATACGAGCAGTACTTC.

The genes are TRBV7-2 and TRBJ1-5, with D unresolved. Germline V gene data show CDR1 as SGHTA and CDR2 as FQGNSA. V lost 4 bases and J lost 3, with 10 bases in between. The CDR3 length is 14 residues. The CDR3 protein is CASSSRTNNQPQHF. The CDR3 DNA reads as TGTGCCAGCAGCTCCCGGACCAACAATCAGCCCCAGCATTTT.

This clone turned up a few times. This chain uses TRBV7-8 with TRBJ1-2; D is unclear. There are 14 residues in the CDR3. Trimming left V 1 base short and J 8 bases short, with 14 bases between. CDR1 and CDR2 from the germline V gene are SGHVS and FQNEAQ. CDR3 in amino acids: CASSLGSGPGGYTF. DNA for the CDR3: TGTGCCAGCAGCTTAGGTTCTGGTCCGGGAGGCTACACCTTC.

The chain links TRBV7-9 to TRBJ2-4, with D possibly being TRBD2 (7 bases). In germline, CDR1 is SEHNR, CDR2 FQNEAQ (reference sequence). Trimming cost V 10 bases and J 7 bases, with 17 bases left between them. CDR3 length: 13 residues. The CDR3 here is CATCRAGANIQYF. CDR3 nucleotide sequence: TGTGCCACGTGCCGGGCGGGGGCGAACATTCAGTACTTC.

The chain joins TRBV6-5 to TRBJ1-2; D gene uncertain. The germline V gene has CDR1 MNHEY and CDR2 SVGAGI. The CDR3 has 12 amino acids. V lost 4 bases and J 8 bases, leaving 11 bases between the germline ends. This chain's CDR3 is CASSSENGGYTF. The CDR3 coding sequence is TGTGCCAGCAGTTCAGAGAACGGGGGCTACACCTTC.

This rearrangement joins TRBV5-1 to TRBJ1-6, with a tentative D call TRBD1 (5 bases). V was clipped by 3 bases and J by 5 bases, with 15 bases between them. Germline CDR1 is SGHRS and CDR2 is YFSETQ. The CDR3 has 16 amino acids. Here the CDR3 reads CASSSSIGGDNSPLHF. CDR3 sequence (DNA): TGCGCCAGCAGCTCGAGTATCGGGGGAGATAATTCACCCCTCCACTTT.

This clone was counted once. The chain joins TRBV28 to TRBJ1-1; unclear D gene. The V gene's germline CDR1 is MDHEN and CDR2 SYDVKM. The CDR3 consists of 14 residues. Trimming pared 3 bases from V and 1 base from J, leaving 9 bases between. The CDR3 region is CASSFPVRNTEAFF. The CDR3 nucleotides read TGTGCCAGCAGTTTCCCGGTACGGAACACTGAAGCTTTCTTT.